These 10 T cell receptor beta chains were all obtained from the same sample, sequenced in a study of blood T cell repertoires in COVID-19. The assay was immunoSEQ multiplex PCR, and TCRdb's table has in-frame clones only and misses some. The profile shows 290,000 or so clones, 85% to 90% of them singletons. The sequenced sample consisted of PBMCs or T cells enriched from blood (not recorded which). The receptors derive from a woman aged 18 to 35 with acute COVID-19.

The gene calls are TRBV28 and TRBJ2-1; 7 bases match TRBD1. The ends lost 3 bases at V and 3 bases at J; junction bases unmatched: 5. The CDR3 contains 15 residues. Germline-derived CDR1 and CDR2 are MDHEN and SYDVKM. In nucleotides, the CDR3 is TGTGCCAGCAGTTTGACAGGGAAAGGCTACAATGAGCAGTTCTTC. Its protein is CASSLTGKGYNEQFF. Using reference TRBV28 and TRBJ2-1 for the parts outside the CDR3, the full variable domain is DVKVTQSSRYLVKRTGEKVFLECVQDMDHENMFWYRQDPGLGLRLIYFSYDVKMKEKGDIPEGYSVSREKKERFSLILESASTNQTSMYLCASSLTGKGYNEQFFGPGTRLTVL.

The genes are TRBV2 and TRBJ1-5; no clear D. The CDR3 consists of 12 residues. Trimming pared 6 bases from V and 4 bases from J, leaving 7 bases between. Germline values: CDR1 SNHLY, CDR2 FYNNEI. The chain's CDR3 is CASRAINQPQHF. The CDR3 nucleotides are TGTGCCAGCAGGGCAATTAATCAGCCCCAGCATTTT.

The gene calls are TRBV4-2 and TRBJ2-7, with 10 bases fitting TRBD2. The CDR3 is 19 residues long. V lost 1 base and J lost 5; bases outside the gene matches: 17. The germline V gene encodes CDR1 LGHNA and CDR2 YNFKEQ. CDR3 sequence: CASSQAAGVGLAGVNEQYF. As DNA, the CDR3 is TGTGCCAGCAGCCAAGCGGCAGGGGTAGGGCTAGCGGGAGTAAACGAGCAGTACTTC.

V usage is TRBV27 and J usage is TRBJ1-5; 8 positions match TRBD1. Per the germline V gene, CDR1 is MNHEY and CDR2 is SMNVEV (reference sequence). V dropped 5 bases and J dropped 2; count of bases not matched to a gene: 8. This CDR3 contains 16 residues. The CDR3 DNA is TGTGCCAGCAGTCCTGGACAGGGCCTCGGCAATCAGCCCCAGCATTTT. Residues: CASSPGQGLGNQPQHF.

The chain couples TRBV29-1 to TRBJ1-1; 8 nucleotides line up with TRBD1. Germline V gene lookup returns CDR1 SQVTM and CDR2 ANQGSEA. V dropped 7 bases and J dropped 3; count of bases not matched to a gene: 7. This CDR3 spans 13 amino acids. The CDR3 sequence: CSGAGGADTEAFF. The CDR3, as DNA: TGCAGCGGAGCAGGGGGCGCGGACACTGAAGCTTTCTTT.

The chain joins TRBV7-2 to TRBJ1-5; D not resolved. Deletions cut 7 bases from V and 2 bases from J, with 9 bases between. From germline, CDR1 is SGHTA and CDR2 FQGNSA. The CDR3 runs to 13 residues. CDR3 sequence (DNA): TGTGCCAGCACCCTCGGAGGCAATCAGCCCCAGCATTTT. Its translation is CASTLGGNQPQHF.

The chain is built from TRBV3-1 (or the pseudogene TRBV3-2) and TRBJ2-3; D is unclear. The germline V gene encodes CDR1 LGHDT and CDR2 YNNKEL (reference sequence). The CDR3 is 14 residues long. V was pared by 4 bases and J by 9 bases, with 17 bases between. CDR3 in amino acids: CASSPTLSHLTQYF. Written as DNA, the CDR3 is TGTGCCAGCAGCCCGACTCTCTCACACCTCACGCAGTATTTT.

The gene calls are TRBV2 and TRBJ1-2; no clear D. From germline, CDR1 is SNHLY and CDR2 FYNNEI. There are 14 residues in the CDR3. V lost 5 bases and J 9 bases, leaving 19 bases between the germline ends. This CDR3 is CASSIPNRERSYTF. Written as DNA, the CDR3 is TGTGCCAGCAGTATTCCAAACCGGGAGCGGAGCTACACCTTC.

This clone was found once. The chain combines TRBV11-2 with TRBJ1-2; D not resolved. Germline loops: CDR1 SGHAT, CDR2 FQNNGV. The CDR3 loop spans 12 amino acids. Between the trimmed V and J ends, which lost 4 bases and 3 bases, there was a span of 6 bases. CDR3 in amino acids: CASSSSDYGYTF. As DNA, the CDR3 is TGTGCCAGCAGCTCGAGTGACTATGGCTACACCTTC. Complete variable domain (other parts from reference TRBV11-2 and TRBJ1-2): EAGVAQSPRYKIIEKRQSVAFWCNPISGHATLYWYQQILGQGPKLLIQFQNNGVVDDSQLPKDRFSAERLKGVDSTLKIQPAKLEDSAVYLCASSSSDYGYTFGSGTRLTVV.

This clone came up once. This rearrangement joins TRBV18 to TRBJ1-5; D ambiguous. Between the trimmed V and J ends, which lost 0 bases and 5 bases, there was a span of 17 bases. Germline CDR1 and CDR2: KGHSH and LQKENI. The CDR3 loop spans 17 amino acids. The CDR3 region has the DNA TGTGCCAGCTCACCACCGAGGGTAGGAGCGCAGGATCAGCCCCAGCATTTT. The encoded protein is CASSPPRVGAQDQPQHF.